Below, one T cell receptor (beta chain) is given with its context. Its specificity is unknown. The entry originates in a study of T-cell memory formation after mild COVID-19. Background on the study: Largely donor-specific sequence clusters came from a couple of donors. Study-level findings and limits: CD4+ clones that contracted lay mainly in CM and EM; CD8+ ones lay in EMRA. Later expanders leaned CD4+, whereas clones that contracted between day 15 and 85 were balanced CD4/CD8.

This CDR3 has 15 residues. CDR1 and CDR2 (germline): SGHNT, YENEEA. V was pared by 2 bases and J by 3 bases, with 4 bases of the junction left unmatched. TCRalpha and TCRbeta libraries used 5'RACE with constant-segment primers and UMIs. TCRdb recomputed calls from the 5' RACE reads with MiXCR, one row per CDR3 protein. The repertoire holds 400,000 to 500,000 distinct CDR3 sequences, over 15% seen once, with approximately 8.4% in the top ten. The chain couples TRBV11-3 to TRBJ1-5; 7 nucleotides match TRBD1. The receptor was isolated from an adult woman who had mild COVID-19 (a few samples of this study predate the infection). Cell type and time point are not known. The specimen sequenced was PBMCs or a T cell subset sorted from them (not recorded which). This chain's CDR3 is CASSLSGGHNQPQHF. CDR3 nucleotide sequence: TGTGCCAGCAGCTTATCAGGGGGGCACAATCAGCCCCAGCATTTT.